This T cell receptor (beta chain) was identified in a study of chemoradiotherapy in HPV16-positive cancers. Background on the study: Two HPV16-positive patients' cells yielded candidate HPV-specific clones and common motifs. Broader study findings: Candidate HPV-specific clones and E7-related TCR motifs grew in tumor during treatment.

The CDR3 runs 12 residues. CDR1 SEHNR and CDR2 FQNEAQ come from the germline V gene (reference sequence). V lost 5 bases and J 8 bases, leaving 9 bases between the germline ends. Clones were sequenced by immunoSEQ multiplex PCR, and TCRdb holds only the in-frame ones, with some missing. The table shows tens of thousands of clones, with about 93% occurring only once. A word on this clone: As yet, its antigen is unknown.

Repertoires were sampled repeatedly during chemoradiotherapy. The sequencing used blood, collected from a patient who underwent chemoradiotherapy. This clonotype was obtained from a human donor with HPV-associated anogenital cancer. V is TRBV7-9 and J is TRBJ1-4, with D possibly matching TRBD1 (6 bases). The CDR3 nucleotides read TGTGCCAGCAGCCAGGGGAAAGAAAAACTGTTTTTT. Its translation is CASSQGKEKLFF.